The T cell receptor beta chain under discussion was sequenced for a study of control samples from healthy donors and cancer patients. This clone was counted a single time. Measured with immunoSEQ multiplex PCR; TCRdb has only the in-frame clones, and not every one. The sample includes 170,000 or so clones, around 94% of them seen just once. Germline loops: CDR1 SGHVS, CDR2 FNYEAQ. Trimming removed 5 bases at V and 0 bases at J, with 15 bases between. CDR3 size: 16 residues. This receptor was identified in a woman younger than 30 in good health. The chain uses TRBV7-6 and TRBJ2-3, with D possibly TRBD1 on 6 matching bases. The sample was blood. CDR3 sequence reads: CASSKRTVTSTDTQYF. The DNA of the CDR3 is TGTGCCAGCAGCAAAAGGACAGTGACTAGCACAGATACGCAGTATTTT.